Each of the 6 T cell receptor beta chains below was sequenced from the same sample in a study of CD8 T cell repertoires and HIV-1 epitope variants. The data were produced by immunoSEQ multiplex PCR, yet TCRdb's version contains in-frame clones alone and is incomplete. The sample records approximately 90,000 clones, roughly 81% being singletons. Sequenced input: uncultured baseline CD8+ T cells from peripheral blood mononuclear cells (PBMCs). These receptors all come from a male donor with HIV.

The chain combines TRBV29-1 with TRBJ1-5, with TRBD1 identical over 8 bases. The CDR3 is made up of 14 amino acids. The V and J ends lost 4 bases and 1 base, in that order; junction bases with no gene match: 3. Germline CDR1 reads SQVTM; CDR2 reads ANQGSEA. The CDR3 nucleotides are TGCAGCGTTGCAGGGGGCGACAGCAATCAGCCCCAGCATTTT. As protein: CSVAGGDSNQPQHF.

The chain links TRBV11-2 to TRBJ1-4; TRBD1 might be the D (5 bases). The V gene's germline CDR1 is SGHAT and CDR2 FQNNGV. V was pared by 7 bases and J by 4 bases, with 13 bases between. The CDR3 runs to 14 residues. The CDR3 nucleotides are TGTGCCAGCAATCGGCAGGGTTTTAATGAAAAACTGTTTTTT. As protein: CASNRQGFNEKLFF.

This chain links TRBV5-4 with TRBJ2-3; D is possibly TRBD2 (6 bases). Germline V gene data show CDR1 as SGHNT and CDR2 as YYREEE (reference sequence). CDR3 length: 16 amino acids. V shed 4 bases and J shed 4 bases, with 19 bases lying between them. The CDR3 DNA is TGTGCCAGCAGCCCGGGGCGGGGATCCCAGTCAGATACGCAGTATTTT. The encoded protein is CASSPGRGSQSDTQYF.

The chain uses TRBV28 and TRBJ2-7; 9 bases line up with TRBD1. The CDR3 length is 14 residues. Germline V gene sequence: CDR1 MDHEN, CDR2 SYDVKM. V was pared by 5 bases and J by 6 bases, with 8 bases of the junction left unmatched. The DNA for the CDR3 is TGTGCCAGCAGTCCCGGGACAGGGCTTCCCGAGCAGTACTTC. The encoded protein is CASSPGTGLPEQYF.

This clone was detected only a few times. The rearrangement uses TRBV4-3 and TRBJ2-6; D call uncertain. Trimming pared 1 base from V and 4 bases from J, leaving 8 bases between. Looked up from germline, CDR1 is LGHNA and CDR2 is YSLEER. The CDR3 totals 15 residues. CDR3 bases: TGCGCCAGCAGCCAAGGTACATCCGGGGCCAACGTCCTGACTTTC. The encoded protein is CASSQGTSGANVLTF.

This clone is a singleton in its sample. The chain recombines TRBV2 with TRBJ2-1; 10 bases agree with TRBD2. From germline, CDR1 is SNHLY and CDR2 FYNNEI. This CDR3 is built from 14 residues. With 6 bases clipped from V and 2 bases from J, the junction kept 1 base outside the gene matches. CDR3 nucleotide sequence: TGTGCCAGCAGCAGCGGGGGGGCCTACAATGAGCAGTTCTTC. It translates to CASSSGGAYNEQFF.